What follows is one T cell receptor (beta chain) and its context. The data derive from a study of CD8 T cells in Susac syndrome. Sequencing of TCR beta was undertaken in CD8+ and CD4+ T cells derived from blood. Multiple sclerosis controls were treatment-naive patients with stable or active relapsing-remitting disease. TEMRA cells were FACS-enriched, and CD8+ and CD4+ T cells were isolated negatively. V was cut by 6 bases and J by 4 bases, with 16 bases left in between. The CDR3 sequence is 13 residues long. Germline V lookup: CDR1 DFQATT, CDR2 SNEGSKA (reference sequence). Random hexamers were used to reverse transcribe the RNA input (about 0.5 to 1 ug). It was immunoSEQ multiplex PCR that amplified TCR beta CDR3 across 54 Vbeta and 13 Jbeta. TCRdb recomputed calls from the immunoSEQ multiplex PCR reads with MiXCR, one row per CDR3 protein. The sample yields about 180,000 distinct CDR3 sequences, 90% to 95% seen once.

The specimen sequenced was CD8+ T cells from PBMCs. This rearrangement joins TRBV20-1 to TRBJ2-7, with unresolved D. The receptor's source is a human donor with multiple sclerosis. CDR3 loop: CSAIAPGRYEQYF. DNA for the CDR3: TGCAGTGCCATAGCCCCAGGACGGTACGAGCAGTACTTC.